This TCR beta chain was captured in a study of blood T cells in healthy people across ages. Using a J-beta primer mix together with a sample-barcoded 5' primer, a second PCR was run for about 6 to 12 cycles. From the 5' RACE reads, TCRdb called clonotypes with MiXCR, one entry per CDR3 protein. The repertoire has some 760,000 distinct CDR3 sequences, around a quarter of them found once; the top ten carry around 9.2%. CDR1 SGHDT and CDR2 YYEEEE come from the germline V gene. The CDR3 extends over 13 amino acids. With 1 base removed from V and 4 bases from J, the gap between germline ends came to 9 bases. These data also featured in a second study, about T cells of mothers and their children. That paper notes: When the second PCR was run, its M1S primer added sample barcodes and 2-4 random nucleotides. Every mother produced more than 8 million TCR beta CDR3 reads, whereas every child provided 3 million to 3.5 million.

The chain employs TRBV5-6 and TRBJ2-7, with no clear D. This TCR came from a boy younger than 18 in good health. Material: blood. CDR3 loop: CASSLLPEYEQYF. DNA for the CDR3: TGTGCCAGCAGCTTGCTTCCGGAATACGAGCAGTACTTC.